The source of this T cell receptor (beta chain) is a study of blood T cell repertoires in COVID-19. Background on the study: The United States, Italy and Spain provided the acute and convalescent COVID-19 samples. Sources were T cells, B-cell-depleted T cells, or PBMCs; the material itself was cDNA or gDNA.

The repertoire was sequenced with immunoSEQ multiplex PCR; TCRdb's copy has only in-frame clones and lacks some. The sample has 200,000 to 300,000 clones, 75% to 90% seen once; the top ten hold 9.5% to 15%. Germline V gene lookup returns CDR1 MGHRA and CDR2 YSYEKL. The CDR3 is 15 amino acids. The J segment lost 3 bases and the V segment lost 4 bases, leaving 5 bases of the junction unmatched. The chain links TRBV4-1 to TRBJ1-5, with TRBD1 matching 8 bases. Sequenced: peripheral blood. The receptor comes from a woman aged 60-75 years with active or convalescent COVID-19. The CDR3 spells CASSPTGVDNQPQHF. CDR3 coding DNA: TGCGCCAGCAGCCCGACAGGGGTAGACAATCAGCCCCAGCATTTT.